A single sample is the source of the 16 T cell receptor beta chains below, sequenced in a study of T cell responses to AZD1222 COVID-19 vaccine. Data came from immunoSEQ multiplex PCR; TCRdb stores just in-frame clones and leaves some out. Here the sample spans about 110,000 clones, approximately 85% being singletons. The sample in question was peripheral blood, obtained on day 0 of MenACWY control vaccination. These receptors all stem from an adult in good health.

The chain recombines TRBV7-9 with TRBJ1-1; D remains unclear. Trimming stripped 2 bases from V and 6 bases from J, with 10 bases between. The CDR3 is 13 amino acids. Germline CDR1 SEHNR, CDR2 FQNEAQ (reference sequence). The CDR3 DNA reads as TGTGCCAGCAGCTTAAGGTGGACGGCTGAAGCTTTCTTT. Translating it yields CASSLRWTAEAFF.

The chain has TRBV4-1 and TRBJ1-2; 10 nucleotides line up with TRBD1. Germline trimming cut 4 bases from V and 4 bases from J; bases unmatched to any gene: 9. This CDR3 region has 16 residues. CDR1 MGHRA and CDR2 YSYEKL come from the germline V gene. The CDR3 is CASSRSGTGAIYGYTF. Written as DNA, the CDR3 is TGCGCCAGCAGCCGATCCGGGACAGGGGCAATCTATGGCTACACCTTC.

The CDR3 is CASSQVRGLSGNTIYF. CDR3 DNA: TGTGCCAGCAGCCAAGTACGGGGCCTCTCTGGAAACACCATATATTTT. The V call is TRBV14, the J call TRBJ1-3, with a possible D match to TRBD1 (5 bases). Germline V gene sequence: CDR1 SGHDN, CDR2 FVKESK. Trimming pared 1 base from V and 0 bases from J, leaving 10 bases between. CDR3 size: 16 residues.

Only one count was recorded for this clone. V usage is TRBV27 and J usage is TRBJ1-1; no firm D call. Germline values: CDR1 MNHEY, CDR2 SMNVEV (reference sequence). Deletions cut 4 bases from V and 0 bases from J, with 6 bases between. The CDR3 has 13 amino acids. In DNA, the CDR3 is TGTGCCAGCAGTTACGGGATGAACACTGAAGCTTTCTTT. Protein product: CASSYGMNTEAFF.

Of note for this clone: The same CDR3 arises from other DNA sequences in this sample as well. For the CDR3, the DNA is TGTGCCAGCAGTTACCCTCCCGGGACCTCCTACGAGCAGTACTTC. This translates into CASSYPPGTSYEQYF. The rearrangement uses TRBV6-2 or TRBV6-3 and TRBJ2-7; D may match TRBD1 or TRBD2 (5 bases each). This CDR3 comprises 15 residues. With 2 bases removed from V and 0 bases from J, the gap between germline ends came to 11 bases. Germline values: CDR1 MNHEY, CDR2 SVGEGT.

V usage is TRBV28 and J usage is TRBJ2-3; D is possibly TRBD1 (5 bases). V was clipped by 5 bases and J by 6 bases, with 9 bases between them. Germline V lookup: CDR1 MDHEN, CDR2 SYDVKM. This CDR3 is 12 amino acids long. CDR3 nucleotides: TGTGCCAGCAGTCTAGACAGCGATACGCAGTATTTT. It encodes CASSLDSDTQYF.

This chain uses TRBV30 with TRBJ1-5; D gene ambiguous. Trimming took 3 bases from V and 3 from J, leaving 12 bases between them. The germline V gene has CDR1 GTSNPN and CDR2 SVGIG (reference sequence). This CDR3 has 14 amino acids. CDR3: CAWSLGRTNQPQHF. CDR3 DNA: TGTGCCTGGAGCCTAGGCCGGACCAATCAGCCCCAGCATTTT.

This sequence joins TRBV4-3 and TRBJ2-7; tentatively, D is TRBD1 (6 bases). The CDR3 contains 16 residues. Looked up from germline, CDR1 is LGHNA and CDR2 is YSLEER. V was shortened by 0 bases and J by 0 bases, with 12 bases between the two germline ends. CDR3 coding DNA: TGCGCCAGCAGCCAAGATCAGGGGAGCGGCTCCTACGAGCAGTACTTC. It codes for CASSQDQGSGSYEQYF.

This clone was detected once. The J gene is TRBJ2-1, the V gene TRBV4-2; TRBD1 aligns across 9 bases. This CDR3 has 15 residues. With 5 bases clipped from V and 2 bases from J, the junction kept 4 bases outside the gene matches. Germline-derived CDR1 and CDR2 are LGHNA and YNFKEQ. The CDR3 loop is CASSERDRAYNEQFF. DNA of the CDR3: TGTGCCAGCAGCGAGAGGGACAGGGCCTACAATGAGCAGTTCTTC.

The genes are TRBV7-6 and TRBJ1-1, with a weak D call TRBD1 (5 bases). Germline V CDR1 and CDR2: SGHVS, FNYEAQ. V lost 2 bases, J lost 0 bases, and 10 bases lay in between. The CDR3 covers 15 residues. CDR3 loop: CASSLWGEVNTEAFF. The CDR3 DNA sequence: TGTGCCAGCAGCTTATGGGGGGAGGTGAACACTGAAGCTTTCTTT.

The J gene is TRBJ2-5, the V gene TRBV20-1, with 7 bases fitting TRBD2. Germline V CDR1 and CDR2: DFQATT, SNEGSKA (reference sequence). The CDR3 consists of 14 residues. With V trimmed by 3 bases and J by 7 bases, 11 bases remained unmatched. The CDR3 nucleotides are TGCAGTGCTAGTGGGGGGAGGGCCGTTGGGACCCAGTACTTC. Amino acid sequence: CSASGGRAVGTQYF.

This clone has only a few counts. The rearrangement links TRBV7-2 to TRBJ1-1, with unresolved D. Deletions cut 2 bases from V and 6 bases from J, with 16 bases between. Germline V gives CDR1 SGHTA, CDR2 FQGNSA. This CDR3 has 15 residues. The CDR3 DNA sequence: TGTGCCAGCAGCTTACTTTCTGGAGCGGCCTCTGAAGCTTTCTTT. Translated: CASSLLSGAASEAFF.

V and J are TRBV5-1 and TRBJ2-3, with D uncertain. Trimming pared 0 bases from V and 5 bases from J, leaving 16 bases between. The CDR3 runs to 16 residues. Germline V lookup: CDR1 SGHRS, CDR2 YFSETQ. DNA for the CDR3: TGCGCCAGCAGCTTGGGGGCAACCCTAGTGGGAGATACGCAGTATTTT. As protein: CASSLGATLVGDTQYF.

The table lists this clone with a few counts. The chain uses TRBV28 and TRBJ2-3; D is uncertain. Germline V CDR1 and CDR2: MDHEN, SYDVKM. CDR3 size: 11 residues. The V gene lost 6 bases and the J gene lost 3 bases, with 4 bases spanning the gap. The CDR3 is CASSRTDTQYF. Here the CDR3 DNA reads TGTGCCAGCAGCCGGACAGATACGCAGTATTTT.

The sample holds one count of this clone. J is TRBJ1-1 and V is TRBV12-3 or TRBV12-4; TRBD1 might be the D (5 bases). The CDR3 loop spans 12 amino acids. Trimming removed 6 bases at V and 12 bases at J, with 17 bases between. The CDR3: CASRSSFRATFF. The CDR3, as DNA: TGTGCCAGCAGATCATCTTTCAGGGCGACTTTCTTT.

The genes are TRBV2 and TRBJ1-4; D ambiguous. Trimming shortened V by 3 bases and J by 8 bases, and 13 bases separated the two germline ends. The CDR3 runs 14 residues. Looked up from germline, CDR1 is SNHLY and CDR2 is FYNNEI. CDR3 sequence: CASSDGRVREKLFF. As DNA, the CDR3 is TGTGCCAGCAGTGATGGTAGGGTACGAGAAAAACTGTTTTTT.